This paragraph reports one T cell receptor beta chain. Its antigen is undetermined. This sample is drawn from a study of cytomegalovirus exposure and HLA in healthy donors. Study observations and caveats: The majority of TCR sequences were rare, yet some public TCRs appeared in many donors. Being productive about 87% or about 30% of the time was typical of most TCR beta V segments in an earlier analysis. Later work associated roughly 17,000 TCR beta sequences with HLA alleles at 0.05 false discovery rate.

Primers: 60 Vbeta forward and 13 Jbeta reverse. Repertoires were generated with immunoSEQ multiplex PCR, while TCRdb's copy carries only in-frame clones and drops some. In the table there are 210,000 or so clones, over 70% of which are singletons. V gave up 2 bases and J gave up 4 bases, with 11 bases separating them. The CDR3 spans 15 residues. The V gene's germline CDR1 is MRHNA and CDR2 SNTAGT. The chain couples TRBV6-4 to TRBJ2-2; possibly TRBD1 for D (5 bases). Sequenced sample: PBMCs. The sequence was collected from a man younger than 45 in good health and CMV-seronegative. The chain's CDR3 is CASSDGARGTGELFF. In DNA, the CDR3 is TGTGCCAGCAGTGACGGGGCTAGGGGCACCGGGGAGCTGTTTTTT.